This TCR beta chain was recorded in a study of blood T cell repertoires in COVID-19. As originally analysed: Reference gene primers were amplified, and this amplification served to estimate nucleated cell counts. Produced via immunoSEQ multiplex PCR; TCRdb's table is partial and in-frame only. V and J calls and clone size come straight from that table; D and trimming were deduced from the DNA. The table shows under 450,000 clones, with 86% occurring only once. This CDR3 has 14 amino acids. After removal of 6 bases from V and 5 bases from J, the junction contained 6 bases not matched to a gene. CDR1 is SEHNR and CDR2 is FQNEAQ in the germline V gene (reference sequence).

The sequence derives from a woman aged 55-69 years with COVID-19, enrolled during active disease. The specimen sequenced was peripheral blood. The chain employs TRBV7-9 and TRBJ1-5; TRBD1 matches 8 bases. The CDR3 DNA follows: TGTGCCAGCAGTCCCGACAGGGGAGATCAGCCCCAGCATTTT. Protein: CASSPDRGDQPQHF.